A single sample is the source of the 32 T cell receptor beta chains below, sequenced in a study of cytomegalovirus exposure and HLA in healthy donors. This PCR relied on a set of 60 Vbeta primers and 13 Jbeta primers. TCRdb's table, derived via immunoSEQ multiplex PCR, lists solely in-frame clones and lacks some. The sample gives 90,000 to 130,000 clones, around 80% of which show up once; roughly 6.2% is in the top ten. Sequencing was carried out using PBMCs. The receptors shown here come from a man aged 25-45 years in good health and CMV-seropositive.

The V gene is TRBV7-9, the J gene TRBJ2-1; D remains unclear. Germline V lookup: CDR1 SEHNR, CDR2 FQNEAQ (reference sequence). The V and J ends lost 0 bases and 1 base respectively, with 10 bases between them. This CDR3 region has 16 residues. The CDR3, as DNA: TGTGCCAGCAGCTTAGCCGGGTCCCTTTCCTACAATGAGCAGTTCTTC. Amino acids: CASSLAGSLSYNEQFF.

The chain has TRBV11-2 and TRBJ2-7, with a tentative D call TRBD2 (5 bases). There are 14 residues in the CDR3. V was trimmed by 5 bases and J by 0 bases, leaving 11 bases between them. CDR1 and CDR2 (germline): SGHAT, FQNNGV. Here the CDR3 DNA reads TGTGCCAGCAGCGTCCTAGGGAGCTCCTACGAGCAGTACTTC. It translates to CASSVLGSSYEQYF.

The chain has TRBV7-6 and TRBJ2-5; 12 nucleotides line up with TRBD2. With 5 bases clipped from V and 6 bases from J, the junction kept 10 bases outside the gene matches. Germline V CDR1 and CDR2: SGHVS, FNYEAQ. The CDR3 loop spans 16 amino acids. The CDR3 DNA is TGTGCCAGCAGCCAACCTCGGACTAGCGGGGACAAGACCCAGTACTTC. It translates to CASSQPRTSGDKTQYF.

In its sample, this clone was seen once. This chain links TRBV5-4 with TRBJ2-5, with no clear D. CDR1 is SGHNT, CDR2 YYREEE, per germline (reference sequence). This CDR3 region has 14 residues. Trimming removed 1 base from V and 0 bases from J, with 7 bases in between. The CDR3 sequence: CASSLLTDQETQYF. DNA of the CDR3: TGTGCCAGCAGCTTGCTAACAGACCAAGAGACCCAGTACTTC.

The CDR3 coding sequence is TGCGCCAGCAGTTACTTCATCGATAATTCACCCCTCCACTTT. It translates to CASSYFIDNSPLHF. The V and J genes are TRBV10-2 and TRBJ1-6; the D is unclear. Germline V CDR1 and CDR2: WSHSY, SAAADI. The CDR3 sequence is 14 residues long. V lost 5 bases and J 5 bases, leaving 10 bases between the germline ends.

This clone was detected only a few times. The chain recombines TRBV5-1 with TRBJ2-5; 11 bases fit TRBD2. The germline CDR1 and CDR2 sequences are SGHRS and YFSETQ. J gave up 1 base and V 0 bases, and 8 bases lay outside the gene matches. The CDR3 is 18 residues long. The CDR3 nucleotides read TGCGCCAGCAGCTTGGGTTCTAGCGGGGGGCTACCCCAAGAGACCCAGTACTTC. It yields the protein CASSLGSSGGLPQETQYF.

The chain couples TRBV4-1 to TRBJ2-3; a weak D match, TRBD2 (5 bases). Looked up from germline, CDR1 is MGHRA and CDR2 is YSYEKL. Trimming removed 4 bases at V and 3 bases at J, with 17 bases between. The length of the CDR3 is 16 residues. Here the CDR3 reads CASSLLDRPFTDTQYF. In DNA form, the CDR3 reads TGCGCCAGCAGCCTACTAGATCGCCCCTTTACAGATACGCAGTATTTT.

J is TRBJ2-1 and V is TRBV6-5; D is ambiguous. Trimming took 8 bases from V and 7 from J, leaving 6 bases between them. Germline assignment: CDR1 MNHEY and CDR2 SVGAGI. The CDR3 runs to 10 residues. The CDR3 DNA follows: TGTGCCAGCGGCCGAAATGAGCAGTTCTTC. It yields the protein CASGRNEQFF.

The rearrangement links TRBV2 to TRBJ2-7, with a tentative D call TRBD2 (5 bases). The germline gives CDR1 SNHLY, CDR2 FYNNEI. The V end lost 0 bases, the J end lost 5 bases, and 11 bases lay between the germline ends. The CDR3 extends over 14 amino acids. The CDR3 reads CASSEATSGDEQYF. The DNA for the CDR3 is TGTGCCAGCAGTGAAGCTACTAGTGGCGACGAGCAGTACTTC.

The rearrangement uses TRBV5-1 and TRBJ2-1, with 8 bases identical to TRBD1. The CDR3 totals 15 residues. Germline V gives CDR1 SGHRS, CDR2 YFSETQ. With V trimmed by 0 bases and J by 7 bases, 6 bases remained unmatched. CDR3 residues: CASSLGQGNVNEQFF. Here the CDR3 DNA reads TGCGCCAGCAGCTTGGGACAGGGGAATGTTAATGAGCAGTTCTTC.

This clone is a singleton in its sample. This chain links TRBV10-1 with TRBJ2-3, with TRBD2 matching over 9 bases. The CDR3 consists of 17 residues. CDR1 and CDR2 from the germline V gene are WNHNN and SYGVQD (reference sequence). After removal of 6 bases from V and 3 bases from J, the junction contained 13 bases not matched to a gene. This CDR3 is CASSPGLAPDGTDTQYF. DNA for the CDR3: TGCGCCAGCAGCCCTGGACTAGCGCCCGACGGGACAGATACGCAGTATTTT.

V gene TRBV7-9 combines with J gene TRBJ1-4; D remains ambiguous. The ends were cut back, 1 base at V and 7 bases at J, with 13 bases in the middle. The CDR3 loop spans 15 amino acids. Per germline, CDR1 SEHNR and CDR2 FQNEAQ (reference sequence). The CDR3 region is CASSLGSSRGEKLFF. The CDR3 DNA reads TGTGCCAGCAGCTTAGGAAGCAGCCGGGGTGAAAAACTGTTTTTT.

The rearrangement joins TRBV25-1 to TRBJ2-1; 7 bases map to TRBD1. CDR1 MGHDK and CDR2 SYGVNS come from the germline V gene. V shed 3 bases and J 8 bases; nucleotides not matched to a gene: 16. The CDR3 covers 17 residues. CDR3 sequence: CASSERVKGTVTDEQFF. Here the CDR3 DNA reads TGTGCCAGCAGTGAGAGGGTAAAGGGGACAGTAACCGATGAGCAGTTCTTC.

V is TRBV6-5 and J is TRBJ2-3; 13 bases are a match to TRBD2. The CDR3 has 15 residues. V lost 6 bases and J lost 3; bases outside the gene matches: 3. The germline CDR1 and CDR2 sequences are MNHEY and SVGAGI. CDR3 bases: TGTGCCAGCAGAACTAGCGGGGGGGCTACAGATACGCAGTATTTT. It translates to CASRTSGGATDTQYF.

The chain carries TRBV14 and TRBJ2-2, with D unclear. The V gene's germline CDR1 is SGHDN and CDR2 FVKESK. V lost 0 bases and J 5 bases, leaving 7 bases between the germline ends. There are 14 residues in the CDR3. The CDR3 region is CASSQESVTGELFF. The CDR3 nucleotides are TGTGCCAGCAGCCAAGAATCGGTGACCGGGGAGCTGTTTTTT.

The V gene is TRBV4-2, the J gene TRBJ1-2; D gene unclear. V was pared by 0 bases and J by 1 base, with 12 bases between. The CDR3 extends over 16 amino acids. The germline V gene has CDR1 LGHNA and CDR2 YNFKEQ. The CDR3 region is CASSQDPRTDNYGYTF. For the CDR3, the DNA is TGTGCCAGCAGCCAAGATCCCAGGACTGATAACTATGGCTACACCTTC.

The chain joins TRBV7-2 to TRBJ2-1, with D unclear. The CDR3 length is 13 residues. CDR1 is SGHTA and CDR2 is FQGNSA in the germline V gene. The germline V and J ends were trimmed by 4 bases and 6 bases, with 10 bases remaining between them. CDR3 amino acids: CASSSVGFNEQFF. The CDR3 DNA follows: TGTGCCAGCAGCTCAGTCGGGTTCAATGAGCAGTTCTTC.

The chain combines TRBV7-8 with TRBJ2-7; tentative D call: TRBD1 (5 bases). The CDR3 contains 18 residues. The V end lost 1 base, the J end lost 1 base, and 20 bases lay between the germline ends. The germline V gene has CDR1 SGHVS and CDR2 FQNEAQ. CDR3 nucleotide sequence: TGTGCCAGCAGCTTAGGGCGAGTTGTGGCAGGGCTATCCTACGAGCAGTACTTC. This gives the protein CASSLGRVVAGLSYEQYF.

V is TRBV18 and J is TRBJ1-1, with D unresolved. CDR3 length: 13 residues. The germline V gene has CDR1 KGHSH and CDR2 LQKENI. Between the trimmed V and J ends, which lost 3 bases and 7 bases, there was a span of 12 bases. CDR3 residues: CASSPSGNLEAFF. CDR3 DNA sequence: TGTGCCAGCTCACCGTCGGGGAATCTTGAAGCTTTCTTT.

V usage is TRBV25-1 and J usage is TRBJ2-6; 8 nucleotides line up with TRBD1. V was clipped by 1 base and J by 0 bases; unmatched bases: 5. The CDR3 has 18 amino acids. Germline CDR1 MGHDK, CDR2 SYGVNS. The CDR3 DNA reads TGTGCCAGCAGTGAATTTGGGACAGGCCACTCTGGGGCCAACGTCCTGACTTTC. It codes for CASSEFGTGHSGANVLTF.

This chain links TRBV10-3 with TRBJ1-5; D gene unclear. This CDR3 spans 12 amino acids. Germline CDR1 is ENHRY and CDR2 is SYGVKD. The V end was cut by 6 bases, the J end by 9 bases, with 12 bases between. The CDR3 region is CAIRKCEGPQHF. The CDR3 nucleotides read TGTGCCATCAGAAAATGCGAGGGGCCCCAGCATTTT.

With regard to this clone: The junction and the germline gene differ at one end; a read error may be behind it. This sequence joins TRBV7-9 and TRBJ2-7, with D uncertain. CDR1 is SEHNR and CDR2 is FQNEAQ in the germline V gene (reference sequence). CDR3 length: 12 amino acids. CDR3 in amino acids: CSSSLSGYEQYF. The CDR3 DNA sequence: TGTTCCAGCAGCTTATCGGGCTACGAGCAGTACTTC.

The rearrangement links TRBV2 to TRBJ2-5, with 7 bases identical to TRBD2. Trimming cost V 11 bases and J 4 bases; bases outside gene matches: 7. The CDR3 has 12 amino acids. Germline V gives CDR1 SNHLY, CDR2 FYNNEI. The CDR3 is CAGLGGGETQYF. CDR3 bases: TGTGCCGGGCTCGGCGGGGGAGAGACCCAGTACTTC.

This clone was counted once. The chain has TRBV30 and TRBJ2-5; D is ambiguous. The CDR3 runs 13 residues. The V gene's germline CDR1 is GTSNPN and CDR2 SVGIG (reference sequence). The V end lost 0 bases, the J end lost 3 bases, and 8 bases lay between the germline ends. This CDR3 reads CAWSVNTEETQYF. CDR3 in DNA: TGTGCCTGGAGTGTAAATACAGAAGAGACCCAGTACTTC.

The V gene is TRBV25-1, the J gene TRBJ1-3, with a possible D match to TRBD1 (5 bases). Germline assignment: CDR1 MGHDK and CDR2 SYGVNS. The V end lost 5 bases, the J end lost 7 bases, and 15 bases lay between the germline ends. The CDR3 is 14 residues long. The CDR3 DNA sequence: TGTGCCAGCAGTCAATCCAGGGAAGGGAACACCATATATTTT. Protein sequence: CASSQSREGNTIYF.

The V gene is TRBV7-3, the J gene TRBJ2-2; D is perhaps TRBD2 (5 bases). V lost 3 bases to trimming and J lost 0 bases, with 5 bases between them. This CDR3 contains 14 residues. Germline CDR1 reads SGHTA; CDR2 reads FQGTGA. Here the CDR3 DNA reads TGTGCCAGCAGCTTCGGGGCGAACACCGGGGAGCTGTTTTTT. This translates into CASSFGANTGELFF.

The chain combines TRBV11-3 with TRBJ1-2, with no clear D. Per germline, CDR1 SGHNT and CDR2 YENEEA. The CDR3 length is 12 residues. Between the trimmed V and J ends, which lost 5 bases and 6 bases, there was a span of 10 bases. This chain's CDR3 is CASSVTQNGYTF. The CDR3 nucleotides read TGTGCCAGCAGCGTGACACAAAATGGCTACACCTTC. Together with reference TRBV11-3 and TRBJ1-2, the CDR3 gives the full variable domain: EAGVVQSPRYKIIEKKQPVAFWCNPISGHNTLYWYLQNLGQGPELLIRYENEEAVDDSQLPKDRFSAERLKGVDSTLKIQPAELGDSAVYLCASSVTQNGYTFGSGTRLTVV.

This clone appeared a few times. The V call is TRBV4-1, the J call TRBJ1-3; 9 bases line up with TRBD1. The V and J ends lost 4 bases and 3 bases, in that order; junction bases with no gene match: 4. The V gene's germline CDR1 is MGHRA and CDR2 YSYEKL. CDR3 size: 15 residues. CDR3 amino acids: CASSLRTGVGNTIYF. The CDR3 nucleotides are TGCGCCAGCAGCCTCCGGACAGGGGTTGGAAACACCATATATTTT.

The V gene is TRBV4-1, the J gene TRBJ1-2; D is possibly TRBD1 (5 bases). Trimming took 0 bases from V and 6 from J, leaving 14 bases between them. Germline CDR1 is MGHRA and CDR2 is YSYEKL. This CDR3 has 15 amino acids. As DNA, the CDR3 is TGCGCCAGCAGCCAAGAGGGGGGAGATTTCCATGGCTACACCTTC. It translates to CASSQEGGDFHGYTF.

This sequence joins TRBV19 and TRBJ1-5, with TRBD1 matching over 7 bases. Germline CDR1 and CDR2: LNHDA and SQIVND (reference sequence). This CDR3 is 17 amino acids long. With 4 bases clipped from V and 0 bases from J, the junction kept 9 bases outside the gene matches. CDR3 sequence (DNA): TGTGCCAGTAGTACCCGACAGGGCCTATATAGCAATCAGCCCCAGCATTTT. Protein sequence: CASSTRQGLYSNQPQHF. The full variable domain, with the rest looked up from reference TRBV19 and TRBJ1-5, is DGGITQSPKYLFRKEGQNVTLSCEQNLNHDAMYWYRQDPGQGLRLIYYSQIVNDFQKGDIAEGYSVSREKKESFPLTVTSAQKNPTAFYLCASSTRQGLYSNQPQHFGDGTRLSIL.

Concerning this clone: The same CDR3 arises from other DNA sequences in this sample as well. J is TRBJ2-7 and V is TRBV13; TRBD2 aligns across 12 bases. J gave up 7 bases and V 5 bases, and 9 bases lay outside the gene matches. The CDR3 sequence is 15 residues long. Germline V lookup: CDR1 PRHDT, CDR2 FYEKMQ (reference sequence). CDR3 nucleotides: TGTGCCAGCAGCCAGGGGCTAGCGGGGGGGCCTGAGCAGTACTTC. It yields the protein CASSQGLAGGPEQYF.

This rearrangement joins TRBV27 to TRBJ1-1; D possibly corresponds to TRBD1 (6 bases). V was clipped by 4 bases and J by 4 bases, with 13 bases between them. The CDR3 runs 14 residues. Germline assignment: CDR1 MNHEY and CDR2 SMNVEV (reference sequence). The CDR3 DNA sequence: TGTGCCAGCAGTTGGGGGGGCGCAAGCACTGAAGCTTTCTTT. This gives the protein CASSWGGASTEAFF.